This T cell receptor beta chain was obtained from a study of T cell repertoires in cytomegalovirus infection. This clonotype was seen a few times. No antigen is known for it. One entry per CDR3 protein, called by TCRdb with MiXCR from the reads. The sample includes about 770,000 distinct CDR3 sequences, around 29% of them seen just once. The sequence was obtained from a human donor in good health (CMV status not recorded). Some clones in this sample may be carry-over from other donors' samples. The sequencing used cultured CD8+ T cells from PBMCs, collected from culture after CMV antigen stimulation.

The CDR3 here is CASRAKGGNYGYTF. DNA for the CDR3: TGTGCCAGCAGGGCAAAGGGGGGCAACTATGGCTACACCTTC. The chain links TRBV6-5 to TRBJ1-2, with D maybe TRBD1 (6 bases). V lost 6 bases and J lost 2, with 13 bases in between. There are 14 residues in the CDR3. CDR1 MNHEY and CDR2 SVGAGI come from the germline V gene.